These 8 T cell receptor beta chains came from one sample sequenced in a study of shared clonotypes between healthy human individuals (TCRdb year 2020). Library construction relied on the immunoSEQ multiplex PCR assay. In its TCRdb copy, this immuneACCESS table keeps in-frame sequences only and misses some clones. Where compared with another copy, unresolved V genes explain less than half of these, and the others have no known cause. This sample has 2 million to 3 million clones in its table, and roughly 93% of those were observed once. The top ten hold 0.36% of the sample. The sequenced material came from naive CD4+ T cells from PBMCs. The cell subset or site label, as the study defines it: CD45RA+ positively selected. These receptors originate from a man between 18 and 35 years old in good health. Some clones in this sample may be carry-over from other donors' samples.

V and J are TRBV28 and TRBJ2-1, with D uncertain. The germline V gene encodes CDR1 MDHEN and CDR2 SYDVKM. The CDR3 sequence is 14 residues long. The V end lost 5 bases, the J end lost 2 bases, and 10 bases lay between the germline ends. The CDR3, as DNA: TGTGCCAGCAGTGCTTCCGGAGCCTACAATGAGCAGTTCTTC. This gives the protein CASSASGAYNEQFF.

This CDR3 reads CASSVAGTSGMEQFF. The CDR3 DNA reads as TGTGCCAGCAGCGTAGCTGGGACTAGCGGCATGGAGCAGTTCTTC. The chain uses TRBV9 and TRBJ2-1; TRBD2 matches at 11 bases. The CDR3 runs 15 residues. V was pared by 0 bases and J by 10 bases, with 6 bases of the junction left unmatched. Per germline, CDR1 SGDLS and CDR2 YYNGEE.

V is TRBV5-1 and J is TRBJ2-1, with D possibly TRBD2 on 6 matching bases. The CDR3 is 13 residues long. Germline V gives CDR1 SGHRS, CDR2 YFSETQ. Trimming stripped 4 bases from V and 9 bases from J, with 14 bases between. The CDR3 DNA sequence: TGCGCCAGCAGCCCTAGCTCGGGGGTTGAGCAGTTCTTC. Encoded protein: CASSPSSGVEQFF.

The chain carries TRBV6-1 and TRBJ2-3; TRBD2 matches at 9 bases. This CDR3 has 15 residues. J gave up 0 bases and V 6 bases, and 4 bases lay outside the gene matches. Germline CDR1 is MNHNS and CDR2 is SASEGT. CDR3 sequence reads: CASRVAGVSTDTQYF. The CDR3 DNA reads as TGTGCCAGCAGGGTAGCGGGGGTCAGCACAGATACGCAGTATTTT.

The V call is TRBV28, the J call TRBJ1-3; tentatively, D is TRBD1 (6 bases). This CDR3 has 16 residues. V was clipped by 5 bases and J by 8 bases, with 22 bases between them. Per germline, CDR1 MDHEN and CDR2 SYDVKM. As DNA, the CDR3 is TGTGCCAGCAGTCCACCCCGGGAGACAGGAGGGGACACCATATATTTT. Translated: CASSPPRETGGDTIYF.

The CDR3 bases are TGTGCCAGCAGCCCCGGGACGGGGACTAACTATGGCTACACCTTC. Translating it yields CASSPGTGTNYGYTF. The V call is TRBV5-4, the J call TRBJ1-2, with D maybe TRBD1 (5 bases). The V gene's germline CDR1 is SGHNT and CDR2 YYREEE (reference sequence). The CDR3 extends over 15 amino acids. V dropped 4 bases and J dropped 0 bases, with 13 bases sitting between them.

The chain uses TRBV11-3 and TRBJ2-1; 7 bases map to TRBD1. V gave up 5 bases and J gave up 10 bases; unmatched junction bases: 8. The germline V gene encodes CDR1 SGHNT and CDR2 YENEEA. CDR3 size: 13 residues. The CDR3 is CASSPRGSGEQFF. CDR3 coding DNA: TGTGCCAGCAGCCCCAGGGGGTCGGGCGAGCAGTTCTTC.

The J gene is TRBJ1-6, the V gene TRBV2, with 10 bases matching TRBD1. This CDR3 region has 14 residues. CDR1 is SNHLY and CDR2 is FYNNEI in the germline V gene. With V trimmed by 6 bases and J by 9 bases, 5 bases remained unmatched. The CDR3 coding sequence is TGTGCCAGCAGAGGACAGGGGGACGGTTCACCCCTCCACTTT. Translation gives CASRGQGDGSPLHF. The full variable domain, its missing parts supplied by reference TRBV2 and TRBJ1-6, is EPEVTQTPSHQVTQMGQEVILRCVPISNHLYFYWYRQILGQKVEFLVSFYNNEISEKSEIFDDQFSVERPDGSNFTLKIRSTKLEDSAMYFCASRGQGDGSPLHFGNGTRLTVT.